What follows are 24 T cell receptor beta chains derived from one specimen sequenced in a study of OX40 agonist ivuxolimab in advanced cancers. Sequencing used immunoSEQ multiplex PCR; TCRdb keeps in-frame clones, though not all of them. The table shows around 63,000 clones, with over 85% occurring only once. The specimen was CD4+ or CD8+ T cells sorted from blood, collected in a trial of the OX40 agonist ivuxolimab. The source is an adult with an advanced solid tumor such as melanoma, head and neck, liver or kidney cancer.

This clone was found once. V and J are TRBV30 and TRBJ2-5, with D unclear. The germline V gene has CDR1 GTSNPN and CDR2 SVGIG (reference sequence). The CDR3 extends over 16 amino acids. Trimming pared 0 bases from V and 0 bases from J, leaving 14 bases between. In DNA form, the CDR3 reads TGTGCCTGGAGTGTACACGGGCCCGAGTACCAAGAGACCCAGTACTTC. It is translated as CAWSVHGPEYQETQYF.

The sample holds a few counts of this clone. The rearrangement joins TRBV6-6 to TRBJ1-1; D possibly corresponds to TRBD1 (6 bases). The CDR3 runs to 14 residues. Germline CDR1 is MNHNY and CDR2 is SVGAGI (reference sequence). The V and J ends lost 5 bases and 5 bases respectively, with 15 bases between them. DNA for the CDR3: TGTGCCAGCAGTCCGGAGGGGGTTCGGACTGAAGCTTTCTTT. Translated: CASSPEGVRTEAFF.

V gene TRBV6-5 combines with J gene TRBJ1-1, with a tentative D call TRBD1 (6 bases). The V end lost 6 bases, the J end lost 0 bases, and 11 bases lay between the germline ends. The length of the CDR3 is 14 residues. CDR1 MNHEY and CDR2 SVGAGI come from the germline V gene. CDR3 sequence reads: CASSQDSMNTEAFF. CDR3 nucleotide sequence: TGTGCCAGCAGCCAGGACAGCATGAACACTGAAGCTTTCTTT.

Of note for this clone: Germline is not matched at one junction end, which may reflect a read error. Other nucleotide sequences in the sample specify the same CDR3. The V gene is TRBV29-1, the J gene TRBJ2-1; 8 bases fit TRBD2. CDR1 is SQVTM, CDR2 ANQGSEA, per germline. The CDR3 sequence is 17 residues long. The chain's CDR3 is CSVSTGTRIRGDNEQFF. As DNA, the CDR3 is TGCAGCGTTTCGACCGGGACTAGGATTAGAGGGGACAATGAGCAATTCTTC.

This clone came up a few times. V gene TRBV19 combines with J gene TRBJ1-3; no definite D call. The length of the CDR3 is 17 residues. Germline CDR1 is LNHDA and CDR2 is SQIVND (reference sequence). V shed 7 bases and J shed 0 bases, with 19 bases lying between them. CDR3 bases: TGTGCCAGTATCAACACACCCGGGCAGATCTCTGGAAACACCATATATTTT. Residues: CASINTPGQISGNTIYF.

The CDR3 reads CASSLGPYSNQPQHF. CDR3 DNA: TGCGCCAGCAGCTTGGGGCCATATAGCAATCAGCCCCAGCATTTT. The chain is built from TRBV5-1 and TRBJ1-5; D not certain. V was shortened by 0 bases and J by 0 bases, with 7 bases between the two germline ends. The CDR3 loop spans 15 amino acids. Germline CDR1 and CDR2: SGHRS and YFSETQ.

This chain connects TRBV18 to TRBJ1-1; no reliable D call. The ends were cut back, 6 bases at V and 1 base at J, with 9 bases in the middle. Germline V gene data show CDR1 as KGHSH and CDR2 as LQKENI. The CDR3 has 13 residues. The CDR3 DNA is TGTGCCAGCTCGGACGGAGAGAACACTGAAGCTTTCTTT. Translating it yields CASSDGENTEAFF.

The chain joins TRBV6-1 to TRBJ2-1, with D possibly being TRBD2 (5 bases). The germline V gene encodes CDR1 MNHNS and CDR2 SASEGT. The CDR3 covers 12 residues. The V end lost 6 bases, the J end lost 7 bases, and 10 bases lay between the germline ends. DNA for the CDR3: TGTGCCAGCAGCCGAGGGCGTAATGAGCAGTTCTTC. Its protein is CASSRGRNEQFF.

The chain employs TRBV7-9 and TRBJ1-6; TRBD1 aligns across 10 bases. V lost 5 bases, J lost 10 bases, and 8 bases stayed unmatched. CDR1 and CDR2 (germline): SEHNR, FQNEAQ (reference sequence). The CDR3 has 15 amino acids. CDR3 nucleotides: TGTGCCAGCAGCCGACGGACAGGGGGTGACTCACCCCTCCACTTT. Protein product: CASSRRTGGDSPLHF. Together with reference TRBV7-9 and TRBJ1-6, the CDR3 gives the full variable domain: DTGVSQNPRHKITKRGQNVTFRCDPISEHNRLYWYRQTLGQGPEFLTYFQNEAQLEKSRLLSDRFSAERPKGSFSTLEIQRTEQGDSAMYLCASSRRTGGDSPLHFGNGTRLTVT.

This clone was observed a few times. This chain uses TRBV6-1 with TRBJ2-2; D gene unclear. V lost 7 bases and J lost 1, with 10 bases in between. This CDR3 region has 14 residues. CDR1 is MNHNS, CDR2 SASEGT, per germline. CDR3 in DNA: TGTGCCAGCAACATAGGGCGGAACACCGGGGAGCTGTTTTTT. Protein sequence: CASNIGRNTGELFF.

The chain combines TRBV11-2 with TRBJ2-7; the D gene could be TRBD1 or TRBD2 (6 bases each). Germline loops: CDR1 SGHAT, CDR2 FQNNGV. V lost 0 bases, J lost 11 bases, and 14 bases lay in between. This CDR3 contains 13 residues. The DNA of the CDR3 is TGTGCCAGCAGCTTAGACTGGGGGGCGATGGAGTACTTC. It yields the protein CASSLDWGAMEYF.

This chain joins TRBV6-5 and TRBJ1-5; D possibly corresponds to TRBD1 (5 bases). CDR1 is MNHEY and CDR2 is SVGAGI in the germline V gene. The CDR3 contains 14 residues. Between the trimmed V and J ends, which lost 2 bases and 7 bases, there was a span of 12 bases. For the CDR3, the DNA is TGTGCCAGCAGTTACGAGGCCGGGGGACAGCCCCAGCATTTT. It translates to CASSYEAGGQPQHF.

The chain joins TRBV6-5 to TRBJ2-3, with unresolved D. The CDR3 consists of 15 residues. The ends were cut back, 0 bases at V and 3 bases at J, with 10 bases in the middle. CDR1 is MNHEY, CDR2 SVGAGI, per germline. For the CDR3, the DNA is TGTGCCAGCAGTTACTCGAGTTTTGGGACAGATACGCAGTATTTT. It translates to CASSYSSFGTDTQYF.

This clone appeared a few times. The chain couples TRBV5-1 to TRBJ1-1, with a tentative D call TRBD1 (5 bases). The CDR3 contains 14 residues. Germline-derived CDR1 and CDR2 are SGHRS and YFSETQ. The V and J ends lost 0 bases and 4 bases respectively, with 10 bases between them. This CDR3 is CASSLAGGGTEAFF. For the CDR3, the DNA is TGCGCCAGCAGCTTGGCGGGTGGGGGCACTGAAGCTTTCTTT.

This chain joins TRBV6-1 and TRBJ2-3; no firm D call. Trimming pared 6 bases from V and 2 bases from J, leaving 9 bases between. The CDR3 runs to 13 residues. Germline-derived CDR1 and CDR2 are MNHNS and SASEGT. The CDR3 spells CASRKDATDTQYF. CDR3 bases: TGTGCCAGCAGGAAGGACGCCACAGATACGCAGTATTTT.

This clone was recorded once. This chain uses TRBV18 with TRBJ1-1; weak D call: TRBD1 (6 bases). The CDR3 length is 14 residues. From germline, CDR1 is KGHSH and CDR2 LQKENI. V was trimmed by 0 bases and J by 5 bases, leaving 10 bases between them. The CDR3 reads CASSPPQGSTEAFF. CDR3 nucleotides: TGTGCCAGCTCACCACCGCAGGGGTCTACTGAAGCTTTCTTT.

In its sample, this clone was seen once. V and J are TRBV18 and TRBJ1-2, with D possibly being TRBD1 (6 bases). Trimming removed 4 bases from V and 6 bases from J, with 12 bases in between. CDR3 length equals 13 residues. Germline loops: CDR1 KGHSH, CDR2 LQKENI. This chain's CDR3 is CASSRPGDHGYTF. The CDR3 DNA reads TGTGCCAGCTCACGTCCAGGGGATCATGGCTACACCTTC. The complete variable domain, with remaining parts taken from reference TRBV18 and TRBJ1-2, reads NAGVMQNPRHLVRRRGQEARLRCSPMKGHSHVYWYRQLPEEGLKFMVYLQKENIIDESGMPKERFSAEFPKEGPSILRIQQVVRGDSAAYFCASSRPGDHGYTFGSGTRLTVV.

CDR3 coding DNA: TGTGCCAGCAGCCCGCGAGGTAACACCGGGGAGCTGTTTTTT. It is translated as CASSPRGNTGELFF. J is TRBJ2-2 and V is TRBV7-2; D is undetermined. CDR1 is SGHTA and CDR2 is FQGNSA in the germline V gene. V gave up 5 bases and J gave up 2 bases, with 9 bases separating them. This CDR3 region has 14 residues.

V gene TRBV5-1 combines with J gene TRBJ2-1, with TRBD1 matching 10 bases. Germline loops: CDR1 SGHRS, CDR2 YFSETQ. Germline trimming cut 0 bases from V and 7 bases from J; bases unmatched to any gene: 7. CDR3 length equals 16 residues. In DNA, the CDR3 is TGCGCCAGCAGCTTGGATGGGGGACAGGGGTGGAATGAGCAGTTCTTC. Translation gives CASSLDGGQGWNEQFF.

The chain recombines TRBV7-2 with TRBJ2-1; 9 nucleotides match TRBD2. J was trimmed by 9 bases and V by 3 bases; bases with no gene match: 6. CDR1 SGHTA and CDR2 FQGNSA come from the germline V gene. The length of the CDR3 is 14 residues. CDR3 nucleotides: TGTGCCAGCAGCTTGGGACTAGCCTGGAGTGAGCAGTTCTTC. This encodes CASSLGLAWSEQFF.

The chain links TRBV28 to TRBJ2-5; TRBD1 or TRBD2 may be the D gene (5 bases each). V was cut by 8 bases and J by 5 bases, with 12 bases left in between. The CDR3 has 12 amino acids. Looked up from germline, CDR1 is MDHEN and CDR2 is SYDVKM. CDR3 region: CASRGPGETQYF. CDR3 bases: TGTGCCAGCCGGGGCCCGGGCGAGACCCAGTACTTC.

The chain links TRBV15 to TRBJ1-2; 10 bases agree with TRBD1. Germline lookup yields CDR1 LNHNV and CDR2 YYDKDF (reference sequence). V shed 1 base and J 1 base; nucleotides not matched to a gene: 3. The CDR3 covers 16 residues. CDR3 region: CATSRGTGGFNYGYTF. CDR3 nucleotides: TGTGCCACCAGCAGAGGGACAGGGGGATTTAACTATGGCTACACCTTC.

The DNA of the CDR3 is TGCGCCAGCAGCTTGGGAGGTGGGCGCGATGAGCAGTTCTTC. It translates to CASSLGGGRDEQFF. V and J are TRBV5-1 and TRBJ2-1, with no clear D. The CDR3 contains 14 residues. With 0 bases removed from V and 8 bases from J, the gap between germline ends came to 12 bases. Germline CDR1 and CDR2: SGHRS and YFSETQ.

The chain has TRBV27 and TRBJ2-1, with D perhaps being TRBD1 or TRBD2 (5 bases each). The germline gives CDR1 MNHEY, CDR2 SMNVEV (reference sequence). The CDR3 is 15 residues long. V was pared by 7 bases and J by 3 bases, with 16 bases between. This CDR3 reads CASTRGASGYNEQFF. CDR3 nucleotides: TGTGCCAGCACGAGGGGAGCGTCCGGCTACAATGAGCAGTTCTTC.